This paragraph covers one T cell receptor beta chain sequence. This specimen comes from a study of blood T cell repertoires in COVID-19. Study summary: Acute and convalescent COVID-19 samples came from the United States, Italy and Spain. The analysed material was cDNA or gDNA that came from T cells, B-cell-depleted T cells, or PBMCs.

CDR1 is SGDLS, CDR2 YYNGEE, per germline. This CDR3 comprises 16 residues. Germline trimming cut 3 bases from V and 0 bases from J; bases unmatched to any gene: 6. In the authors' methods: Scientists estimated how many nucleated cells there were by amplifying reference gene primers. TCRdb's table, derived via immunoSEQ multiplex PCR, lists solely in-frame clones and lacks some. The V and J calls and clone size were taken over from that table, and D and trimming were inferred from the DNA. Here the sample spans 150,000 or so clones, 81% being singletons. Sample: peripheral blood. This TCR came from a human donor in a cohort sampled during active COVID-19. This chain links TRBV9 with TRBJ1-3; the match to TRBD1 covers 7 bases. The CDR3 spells CASSAPGQSSGNTIYF. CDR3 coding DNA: TGTGCCAGCAGCGCCCCGGGACAGAGCTCTGGAAACACCATATATTTT. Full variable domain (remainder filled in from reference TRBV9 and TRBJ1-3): DSGVTQTPKHLITATGQRVTLRCSPRSGDLSVYWYQQSLDQGLQFLIQYYNGEERAKGNILERFSAQQFPDLHSELNLSSLELGDSALYFCASSAPGQSSGNTIYFGEGSWLTVV.